The T cell receptor beta chain under discussion was sequenced for a study of T cell responses to AZD1222 COVID-19 vaccine. Using immunoSEQ multiplex PCR, the repertoire was profiled, and TCRdb retains in-frame clones only, with some absent. The sample consists of 95,000 to 130,000 clones, more than 75% of them appearing once. For this clone: What it recognizes is unknown.

Study-wide results and caveats: Baseline serostatus was positive in only a handful of AZD1222 recipients. Repertoires were obtained only post-peak T cell response.

The receptor was isolated from an adult in good health. Sequencing used peripheral blood, obtained on day 0 of AZD1222 vaccination.

The DNA for the CDR3 is TGTGCCAGCAGCTTAAGCGCAGGAGAGATAGCCAAAAACATTCAGTACTTC. Translation: CASSLSAGEIAKNIQYF. The J gene is TRBJ2-4, the V gene TRBV7-3; D not resolved. The CDR3 is 17 residues long. Trimming pared 1 base from V and 0 bases from J, leaving 13 bases between. The V gene's germline CDR1 is SGHTA and CDR2 FQGTGA.